Listed below are T cell receptor beta chains from one sample, sequenced in a study of blood T cell repertoires in COVID-19. Profiled with immunoSEQ multiplex PCR; TCRdb holds only in-frame clones, not every one. Of more than 300,000 clones in the sample, approximately 85% were seen once. The sequenced sample was peripheral blood. These receptors all come from a woman aged 45-65 years with acute or convalescent COVID-19. Both conserved end residues are part of each CDR3. A D gene is named only where the DNA matches it firmly. Size is stated for part of the rows, as once, few or many counts, or as a class when the clone is expanded.

v_call: TRBV6-2/TRBV6-3
clone_size: -
j_call: TRBJ1-5
d_call: -
cdr3_nt: TGTGCCAGCAGTTACCTGGGCCGCGGGGCTTTTAGCAATCAGCCCCAGCATTTT
cdr3_aa: CASSYLGRGAFSNQPQHF

v_call: TRBV24-1
clone_size: once
j_call: TRBJ1-1
d_call: TRBD1
cdr3_nt: TGTGCCACCAGTGATTCCCGACAGGGGACACGGACTGAAGCTTTCTTT
cdr3_aa: CATSDSRQGTRTEAFF

v_call: TRBV4-1
clone_size: -
j_call: TRBJ1-6
d_call: -
cdr3_nt: TGCGCCAGCAGCCAGATGGGGCGGAATTCACCCCTCCACTTT
cdr3_aa: CASSQMGRNSPLHF

v_call: TRBV6-5
clone_size: -
j_call: TRBJ1-1
d_call: -
cdr3_nt: TGTGCCAGCAGACAGGGATGGGCGAACACTGAAGCTTTCTTT
cdr3_aa: CASRQGWANTEAFF

v_call: TRBV3-1/TRBV3-2
clone_size: -
j_call: TRBJ2-1
d_call: -
cdr3_nt: TGTGCCAGCAGCACCGGACAGTTGGAGTTCTTC
cdr3_aa: CASSTGQLEFF

v_call: TRBV28
clone_size: -
j_call: TRBJ1-5
d_call: -
cdr3_nt: TGTGCCAGCAGTTTATTGTCGCAGCCCCAGCATTTT
cdr3_aa: CASSLLSQPQHF

v_call: TRBV9
clone_size: -
j_call: TRBJ2-2
d_call: TRBD2
cdr3_nt: TGTGCCAGCAGCGTAGTGCTAGCGGGAGCCGGGGAGCTGTTTTTT
cdr3_aa: CASSVVLAGAGELFF

v_call: TRBV5-1
clone_size: -
j_call: TRBJ2-2
d_call: -
cdr3_nt: TGCGCCAGCAGCCTACAGGGTTTCACCGGGGAGCTGTTTTTT
cdr3_aa: CASSLQGFTGELFF

v_call: TRBV6-4
clone_size: -
j_call: TRBJ2-3
d_call: TRBD1
cdr3_nt: TGTGCCAGCAGTATATATGGACAGGGCACAGATACGCAGTATTTT
cdr3_aa: CASSIYGQGTDTQYF

v_call: TRBV29-1
clone_size: -
j_call: TRBJ2-2
d_call: -
cdr3_nt: TGCAGCGTTGGAACCAGGGGGAACACCGGGGAGCTGTTTTTT
cdr3_aa: CSVGTRGNTGELFF

v_call: TRBV18
clone_size: -
j_call: TRBJ2-3
d_call: -
cdr3_nt: TGTGCCACCACGGAGGCGAGCACAGATACGCAGTATTTT
cdr3_aa: CATTEASTDTQYF

v_call: TRBV7-9
clone_size: -
j_call: TRBJ2-2
d_call: TRBD2
cdr3_nt: TGTGCCAGCAGCTTAGACGGGCTAGCGGGAGTACCCGGGGAGCTGTTTTTT
cdr3_aa: CASSLDGLAGVPGELFF

v_call: TRBV7-9
clone_size: -
j_call: TRBJ2-2
d_call: -
cdr3_nt: TGTGCCAGCAGCTTAGCGGGAGCTGGTACCGGGGAGCTGTTTTTT
cdr3_aa: CASSLAGAGTGELFF

v_call: TRBV28
clone_size: -
j_call: TRBJ2-3
d_call: -
cdr3_nt: TGTGCCAGCAGCCGCAGGGTCCGATACACAGATACGCAGTATTTT
cdr3_aa: CASSRRVRYTDTQYF

v_call: TRBV27
clone_size: few
j_call: TRBJ2-3
d_call: -
cdr3_nt: TGTGCCAGCAGTCGCACTAGGAACACAGATACGCAGTATTTT
cdr3_aa: CASSRTRNTDTQYF

v_call: TRBV11-3
clone_size: -
j_call: TRBJ2-3
d_call: TRBD2
cdr3_nt: TGTGCCAGCAGCTTAGGGCTAGCGGGAGCTCCGCAGTATTTT
cdr3_aa: CASSLGLAGAPQYF

v_call: TRBV19
clone_size: -
j_call: TRBJ2-3
d_call: TRBD2
cdr3_nt: TGTGCCAGTAGTATTCCTAGCGGGAGAAGGGATACGCAGTATTTT
cdr3_aa: CASSIPSGRRDTQYF

v_call: TRBV7-2
clone_size: -
j_call: TRBJ2-3
d_call: -
cdr3_nt: TGTGCCAGCAGCCCAGACAGGGATACGCAGTATTTT
cdr3_aa: CASSPDRDTQYF

v_call: TRBV5-6
clone_size: once
j_call: TRBJ2-7
d_call: -
cdr3_nt: TGTGCCAGCAGTCGACAGAGCTCCTACGAGCAGTACTTC
cdr3_aa: CASSRQSSYEQYF

v_call: TRBV7-3
clone_size: -
j_call: TRBJ2-2
d_call: TRBD1
cdr3_nt: TGTGCCAGCAGCTCCGCCGGGACAGGGGGCACCGGGGAGCTGTTTTTT
cdr3_aa: CASSSAGTGGTGELFF

v_call: TRBV27
clone_size: few
j_call: TRBJ2-7
d_call: TRBD1
cdr3_nt: TGTGCCAGCAGTTTGCGCCAAACAGGGGTTCCCCCCTACGAGCAGTACTTC
cdr3_aa: CASSLRQTGVPPYEQYF

v_call: TRBV28
clone_size: -
j_call: TRBJ1-2
d_call: -
cdr3_nt: TGTGCCAGCAGTTTAGCAGGGTATGGCTACACCTTC
cdr3_aa: CASSLAGYGYTF

v_call: TRBV30
clone_size: -
j_call: TRBJ2-5
d_call: -
cdr3_nt: TGTGCCTGGAAGCTTAGCGGAGTCCAAGAGACCCAGTACTTC
cdr3_aa: CAWKLSGVQETQYF

v_call: TRBV6-5
clone_size: few
j_call: TRBJ1-5
d_call: -
cdr3_nt: TGTGCCAGCAGTTACGAGCGTGATCAGCCCCAGCATTTT
cdr3_aa: CASSYERDQPQHF

v_call: TRBV11-3
clone_size: once
j_call: TRBJ2-1
d_call: TRBD2
cdr3_nt: TGTGCCAGCAGCTTGACTAGCGGGAGTGGGGATGAGCAGTTCTTC
cdr3_aa: CASSLTSGSGDEQFF

v_call: TRBV11-2
clone_size: -
j_call: TRBJ1-2
d_call: -
cdr3_nt: TGTGCCAGCAGCTTAGGGCTATTGGAGGGATTCTATGGCTACACCTTC
cdr3_aa: CASSLGLLEGFYGYTF

v_call: TRBV28
clone_size: -
j_call: TRBJ2-3
d_call: TRBD2
cdr3_nt: TGTGCCAGCAGTTTAGGCGGGAGACGGGCAGATACGCAGTATTTT
cdr3_aa: CASSLGGRRADTQYF

v_call: TRBV11-1
clone_size: -
j_call: TRBJ2-7
d_call: TRBD2
cdr3_nt: TGTGCCAGCAGCTCCGGACTAGCGGGAGTCGAGCAGTACTTC
cdr3_aa: CASSSGLAGVEQYF

v_call: TRBV7-2
clone_size: -
j_call: TRBJ1-6
d_call: TRBD1
cdr3_nt: TGTGCCAGCAGCTTAGACTGGACAGGGAATTATAATTCACCCCTCCACTTT
cdr3_aa: CASSLDWTGNYNSPLHF

v_call: TRBV10-1
clone_size: -
j_call: TRBJ1-5
d_call: TRBD1
cdr3_nt: TGCGCCAGCAGACTAGGCCCAGGACAGGGGGCGGATTGTGGCAATCAGCCCCAGCATTTT
cdr3_aa: CASRLGPGQGADCGNQPQHF

v_call: TRBV19
clone_size: once
j_call: TRBJ2-2
d_call: TRBD2
cdr3_nt: TGTGCCAGTAGTATTTGGGGGAGGGCCGCCGGGGAGCTGTTTTTT
cdr3_aa: CASSIWGRAAGELFF

v_call: TRBV4-3
clone_size: -
j_call: TRBJ2-4
d_call: -
cdr3_nt: TGCGCCAGCAGCGAGCAATGGGGGGGCAACATTCAGTACTTC
cdr3_aa: CASSEQWGGNIQYF

v_call: TRBV7-9
clone_size: -
j_call: TRBJ2-3
d_call: TRBD2
cdr3_nt: TGTGCCAGCAGCTTAGAAGGTAGCGGGCGGAGCACAGATACGCAGTATTTT
cdr3_aa: CASSLEGSGRSTDTQYF

v_call: TRBV30
clone_size: -
j_call: TRBJ2-7
d_call: -
cdr3_nt: TGTGCCTGGGACCGGTCCTACGAGCAGTACTTC
cdr3_aa: CAWDRSYEQYF

v_call: TRBV10-3
clone_size: -
j_call: TRBJ2-2
d_call: TRBD2
cdr3_nt: TGTGCCATCAAAGGGCGGGAGACCGGGGAGCTGTTTTTT
cdr3_aa: CAIKGRETGELFF

v_call: TRBV24-1
clone_size: -
j_call: TRBJ1-2
d_call: -
cdr3_nt: TGTGCCACCAGATCAGGGAAGAACTATGGCTACACCTTC
cdr3_aa: CATRSGKNYGYTF

v_call: TRBV24-1
clone_size: -
j_call: TRBJ2-1
d_call: TRBD1
cdr3_nt: TGTGCCACCAGTGAAGACGACAGGGGAAACTACAATGAGCAGTTCTTC
cdr3_aa: CATSEDDRGNYNEQFF

v_call: TRBV27
clone_size: -
j_call: TRBJ2-3
d_call: TRBD1
cdr3_nt: TGTGCCAGCAGTTTTGGGCGCCGACAGGGGGACACGCAGTATTTT
cdr3_aa: CASSFGRRQGDTQYF

v_call: TRBV5-1
clone_size: -
j_call: TRBJ2-1
d_call: TRBD2
cdr3_nt: TGCGCCAGCAGCTTCGGATCTAGCGGCCTCGAGCAGTTCTTC
cdr3_aa: CASSFGSSGLEQFF

v_call: TRBV11-2
clone_size: -
j_call: TRBJ2-1
d_call: -
cdr3_nt: TGTGCCAGCAGCTTAGTGCCGACAGGCTACAATGAGCAGTTCTTC
cdr3_aa: CASSLVPTGYNEQFF

v_call: TRBV9
clone_size: once
j_call: TRBJ2-3
d_call: TRBD1
cdr3_nt: TGTGCCAGCAGCGTGACAGGGGACCCAGATACGCAGTATTTT
cdr3_aa: CASSVTGDPDTQYF

v_call: TRBV3-1/TRBV3-2
clone_size: -
j_call: TRBJ1-2
d_call: TRBD1
cdr3_nt: TGTGCCAGCAGACCCACTCACCGGGACAGGGTAGGCTACACCTTC
cdr3_aa: CASRPTHRDRVGYTF

v_call: TRBV5-1
clone_size: once
j_call: TRBJ1-4
d_call: TRBD1
cdr3_nt: TGCGCCAGCAGCTTCAGGGGGATGACTAATGAAAAACTGTTTTTT
cdr3_aa: CASSFRGMTNEKLFF

v_call: TRBV5-3
clone_size: -
j_call: TRBJ1-3
d_call: -
cdr3_nt: TGTGCCAGAAGCTTGGGTTGTGACAAGCCTGGAAACACCATATATTTT
cdr3_aa: CARSLGCDKPGNTIYF

v_call: TRBV5-1
clone_size: -
j_call: TRBJ2-1
d_call: -
cdr3_nt: TGCGCCAGCAGCCTCGGGGATTTTGGCTCCTACAATGAGCAGTTCTTC
cdr3_aa: CASSLGDFGSYNEQFF

v_call: TRBV28
clone_size: -
j_call: TRBJ1-5
d_call: -
cdr3_nt: TGTGCCAGCAGTCGTATCGGTTATGGGGCTCACCAGCATTTT
cdr3_aa: CASSRIGYGAHQHF

v_call: TRBV4-2
clone_size: -
j_call: TRBJ2-1
d_call: TRBD2
cdr3_nt: TGTGCCAGCAGCCCTCGAATCCTGGCTAGCGGGAGCAATGAGCAGTTCTTC
cdr3_aa: CASSPRILASGSNEQFF

v_call: TRBV5-1
clone_size: once
j_call: TRBJ2-5
d_call: TRBD1
cdr3_nt: TGCGCCAGCAGCTTGGGGACAGGGGGTCCCCAAGAGACCCAGTACTTC
cdr3_aa: CASSLGTGGPQETQYF

v_call: TRBV24-1
clone_size: -
j_call: TRBJ1-1
d_call: -
cdr3_nt: TGTGCCACCAGTGATTTGGGAGGGAATGAAGCTTTCTTT
cdr3_aa: CATSDLGGNEAFF

v_call: TRBV18
clone_size: once
j_call: TRBJ2-4
d_call: -
cdr3_nt: TGTGCCAGCTCACCACCTGGGCCGGTAAACATTCAGTACTTC
cdr3_aa: CASSPPGPVNIQYF

v_call: TRBV19
clone_size: -
j_call: TRBJ2-6
d_call: TRBD1
cdr3_nt: TGTGCCAGTAGTCCAAGGACAGGGACCCGAGGGGCCAACGTCCTGACTTTC
cdr3_aa: CASSPRTGTRGANVLTF